The present entry profiles one T cell receptor (beta chain) with its context. These data originate in a study of blood T cell repertoires in COVID-19. Study overall: From the United States, Italy and Spain came samples of acute and convalescent COVID-19. PBMCs, B-cell-depleted T cells, or T cells provided the cDNA or gDNA that made up the material.

The CDR3 has 15 residues. Trimming removed 5 bases from V and 4 bases from J; junction bases left unmatched: 8. CDR1 LNHDA and CDR2 SQIVND come from the germline V gene (reference sequence). Sequencing was performed with immunoSEQ multiplex PCR; in TCRdb, only in-frame clones are kept and a portion is missing. The data show 260,000 or so clones, about 80% seen once. The sequence came from a human donor in a cohort sampled during active COVID-19. Sequencing was performed on peripheral blood. The V and J genes are TRBV19 and TRBJ1-2; 9 bases match TRBD1. DNA of the CDR3: TGTGCCAGTAGTCCCAGGGGACAGGGTACCTATGGCTACACCTTC. It specifies CASSPRGQGTYGYTF.